This T cell receptor (beta chain) was captured by sequencing in a study of blood T cells in healthy people across ages. Study results and limitations: There were more naive CD4+ cells and higher diversity in long-lived donors than in aged donors.

A J-beta primer mix and a sample-barcoded 5' primer were used in a second PCR of roughly 6 to 11 cycles. TCRdb analysed the 5' RACE reads with MiXCR anew, one entry per CDR3 protein. Of some 800,000 distinct CDR3 sequences listed, roughly 25% are singletons. As concerns this clonotype: Its antigen remains unknown.

The V gene's germline CDR1 is LGHDT and CDR2 YNNKEL (reference sequence). This CDR3 spans 14 amino acids. The V segment lost 4 bases and the J segment 2 bases; nucleotides outside the gene matches: 3. The same data also contributed to another study, on T cells of mothers and their children.

The chain uses TRBV3-1 and TRBJ2-5; 8 bases fit TRBD1. The material sequenced was blood. The sequence was collected from a boy younger than 18 in good health. This CDR3 reads CASSRTGRQETQYF. As DNA, the CDR3 is TGTGCCAGCAGCCGGACAGGGAGGCAAGAGACCCAGTACTTC.